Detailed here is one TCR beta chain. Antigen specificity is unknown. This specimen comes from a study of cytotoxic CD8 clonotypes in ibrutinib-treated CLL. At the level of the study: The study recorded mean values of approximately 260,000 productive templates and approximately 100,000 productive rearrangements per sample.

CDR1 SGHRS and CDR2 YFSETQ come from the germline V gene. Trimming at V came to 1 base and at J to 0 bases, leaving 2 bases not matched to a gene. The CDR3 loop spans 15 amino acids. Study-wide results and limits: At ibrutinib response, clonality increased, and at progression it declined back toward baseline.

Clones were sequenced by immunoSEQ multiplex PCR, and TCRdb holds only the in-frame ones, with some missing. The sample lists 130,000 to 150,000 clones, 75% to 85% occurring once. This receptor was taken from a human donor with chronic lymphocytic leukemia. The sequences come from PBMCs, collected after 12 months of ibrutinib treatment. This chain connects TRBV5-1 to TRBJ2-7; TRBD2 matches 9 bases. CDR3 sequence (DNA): TGCGCCAGCAGCTTGTTTAGCGGGAGCTCCTACGAGCAGTACTTC. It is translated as CASSLFSGSSYEQYF.